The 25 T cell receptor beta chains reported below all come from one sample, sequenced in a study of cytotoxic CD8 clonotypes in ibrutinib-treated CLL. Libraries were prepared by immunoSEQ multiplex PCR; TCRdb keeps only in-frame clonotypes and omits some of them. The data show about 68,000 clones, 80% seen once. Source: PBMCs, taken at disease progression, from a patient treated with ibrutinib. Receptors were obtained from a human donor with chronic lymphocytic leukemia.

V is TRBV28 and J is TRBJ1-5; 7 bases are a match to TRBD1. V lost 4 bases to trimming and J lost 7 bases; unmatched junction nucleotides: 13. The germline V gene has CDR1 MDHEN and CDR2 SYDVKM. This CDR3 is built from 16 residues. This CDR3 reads CASSSTRTGGYQPQHF. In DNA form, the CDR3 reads TGTGCCAGCAGTTCCACCCGGACAGGAGGCTACCAGCCCCAGCATTTT. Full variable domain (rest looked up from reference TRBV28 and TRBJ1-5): DVKVTQSSRYLVKRTGEKVFLECVQDMDHENMFWYRQDPGLGLRLIYFSYDVKMKEKGDIPEGYSVSREKKERFSLILESASTNQTSMYLCASSSTRTGGYQPQHFGDGTRLSIL.

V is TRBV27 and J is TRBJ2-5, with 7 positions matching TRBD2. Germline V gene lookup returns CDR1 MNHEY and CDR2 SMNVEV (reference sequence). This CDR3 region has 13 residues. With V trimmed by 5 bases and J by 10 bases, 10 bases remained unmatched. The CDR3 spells CASSPPGGGGQYF. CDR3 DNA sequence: TGTGCCAGCAGTCCACCGGGAGGAGGTGGCCAGTACTTC.

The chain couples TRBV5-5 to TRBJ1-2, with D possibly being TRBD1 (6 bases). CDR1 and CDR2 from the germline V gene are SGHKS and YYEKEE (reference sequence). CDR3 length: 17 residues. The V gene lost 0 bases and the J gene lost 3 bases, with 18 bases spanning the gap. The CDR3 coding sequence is TGTGCCAGCAGCTTGGACAGGGAATTCCCCCCTTACTATGGCTACACCTTC. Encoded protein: CASSLDREFPPYYGYTF.

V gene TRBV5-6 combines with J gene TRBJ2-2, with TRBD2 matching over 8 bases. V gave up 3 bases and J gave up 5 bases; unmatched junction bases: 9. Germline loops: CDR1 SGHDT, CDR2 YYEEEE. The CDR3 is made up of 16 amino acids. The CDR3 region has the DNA TGTGCCAGCAGCTGGAGGTTAGCGGGAAGAACCGGGGAGCTGTTTTTT. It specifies CASSWRLAGRTGELFF.

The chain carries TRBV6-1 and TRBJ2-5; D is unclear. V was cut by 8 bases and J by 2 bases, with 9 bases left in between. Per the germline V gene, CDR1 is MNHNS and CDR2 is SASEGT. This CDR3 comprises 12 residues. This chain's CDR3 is CASRQVQETQYF. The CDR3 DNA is TGTGCCAGCCGTCAGGTTCAAGAGACCCAGTACTTC.

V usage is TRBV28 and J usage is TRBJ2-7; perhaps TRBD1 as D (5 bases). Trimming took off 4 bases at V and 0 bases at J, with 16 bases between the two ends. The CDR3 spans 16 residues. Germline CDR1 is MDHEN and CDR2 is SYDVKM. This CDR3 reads CASSSEGDYASYEQYF. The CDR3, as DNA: TGTGCCAGCAGTTCAGAAGGGGATTACGCCTCCTACGAGCAGTACTTC.

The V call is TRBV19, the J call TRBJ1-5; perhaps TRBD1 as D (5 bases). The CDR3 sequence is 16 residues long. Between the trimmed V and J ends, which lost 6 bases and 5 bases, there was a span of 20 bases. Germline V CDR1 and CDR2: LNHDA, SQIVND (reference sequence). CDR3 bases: TGTGCCAGTAGCCCACGGGCCAGGGCCAACCATCAGCCCCAGCATTTT. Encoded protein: CASSPRARANHQPQHF.

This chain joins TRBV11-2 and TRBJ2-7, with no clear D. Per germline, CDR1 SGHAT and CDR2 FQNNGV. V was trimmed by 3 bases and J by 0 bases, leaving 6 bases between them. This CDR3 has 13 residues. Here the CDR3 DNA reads TGTGCCAGCAGCTTCCCGCCCTCCTACGAGCAGTACTTC. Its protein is CASSFPPSYEQYF.

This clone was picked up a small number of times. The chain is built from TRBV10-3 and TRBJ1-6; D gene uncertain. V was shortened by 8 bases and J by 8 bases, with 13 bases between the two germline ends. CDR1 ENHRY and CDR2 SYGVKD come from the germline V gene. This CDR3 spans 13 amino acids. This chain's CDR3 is CAIQAGPHSPLHF. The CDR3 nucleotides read TGTGCCATCCAGGCCGGGCCCCATTCACCCCTCCACTTT.

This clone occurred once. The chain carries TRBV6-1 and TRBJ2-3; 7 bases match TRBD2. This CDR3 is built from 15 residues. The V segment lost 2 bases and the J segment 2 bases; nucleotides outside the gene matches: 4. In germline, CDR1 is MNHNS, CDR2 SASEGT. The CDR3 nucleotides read TGTGCCAGCAGTGAATTAGCGGGCACCACAGATACGCAGTATTTT. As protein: CASSELAGTTDTQYF.

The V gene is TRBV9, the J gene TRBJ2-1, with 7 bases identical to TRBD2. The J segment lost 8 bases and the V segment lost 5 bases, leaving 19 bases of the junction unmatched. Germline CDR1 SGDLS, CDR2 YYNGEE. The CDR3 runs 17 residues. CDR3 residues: CASSPPRGAGIHYEQFF. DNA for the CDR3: TGTGCCAGCAGTCCCCCCCGGGGAGCGGGAATTCACTATGAGCAGTTCTTC.

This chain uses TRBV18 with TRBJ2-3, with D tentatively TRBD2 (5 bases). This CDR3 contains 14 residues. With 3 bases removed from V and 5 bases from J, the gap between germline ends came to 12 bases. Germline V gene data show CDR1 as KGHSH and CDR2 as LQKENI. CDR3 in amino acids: CASSPTGRGDTQYF. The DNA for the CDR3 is TGTGCCAGCTCACCCACGGGGAGAGGAGATACGCAGTATTTT.

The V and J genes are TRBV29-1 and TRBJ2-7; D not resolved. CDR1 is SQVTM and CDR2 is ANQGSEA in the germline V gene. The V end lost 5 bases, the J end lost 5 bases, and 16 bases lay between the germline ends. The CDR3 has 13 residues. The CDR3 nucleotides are TGCAGCGTTCGAGTCCGGTTCTTAGACGAGCAGTACTTC. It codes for CSVRVRFLDEQYF.

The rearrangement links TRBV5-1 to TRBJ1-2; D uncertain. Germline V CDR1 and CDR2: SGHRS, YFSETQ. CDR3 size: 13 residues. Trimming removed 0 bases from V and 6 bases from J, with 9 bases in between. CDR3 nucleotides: TGCGCCAGCAGCTTGGTTGGGAGGAATGGCTACACCTTC. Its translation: CASSLVGRNGYTF.

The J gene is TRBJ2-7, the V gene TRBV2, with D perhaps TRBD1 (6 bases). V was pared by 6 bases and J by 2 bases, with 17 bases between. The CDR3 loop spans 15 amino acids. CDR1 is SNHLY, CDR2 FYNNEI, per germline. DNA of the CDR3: TGTGCCAGCAGGGAGACAGGCTCCCCTACCTACGAGCAGTACTTC. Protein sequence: CASRETGSPTYEQYF.

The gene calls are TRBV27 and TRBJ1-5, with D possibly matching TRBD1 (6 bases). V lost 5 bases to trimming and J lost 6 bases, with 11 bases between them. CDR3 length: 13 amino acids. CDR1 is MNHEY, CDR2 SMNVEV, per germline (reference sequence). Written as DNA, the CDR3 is TGTGCCAGCAGTACAGGGATAAGTCAGCCCCAGCATTTT. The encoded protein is CASSTGISQPQHF.

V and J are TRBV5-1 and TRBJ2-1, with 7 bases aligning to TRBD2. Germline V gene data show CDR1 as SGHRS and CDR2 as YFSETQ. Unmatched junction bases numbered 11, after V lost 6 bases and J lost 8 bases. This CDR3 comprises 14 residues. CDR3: CASKGGRAYDEQFF. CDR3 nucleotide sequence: TGCGCCAGCAAAGGAGGGAGGGCCTATGATGAGCAGTTCTTC.

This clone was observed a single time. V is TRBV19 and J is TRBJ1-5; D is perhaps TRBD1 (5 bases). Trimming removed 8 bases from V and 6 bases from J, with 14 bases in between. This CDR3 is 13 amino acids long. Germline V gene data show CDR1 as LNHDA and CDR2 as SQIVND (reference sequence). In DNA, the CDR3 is TGTGCCAGTGGAAAAGGGGCATTTCAGCCCCAGCATTTT. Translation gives CASGKGAFQPQHF. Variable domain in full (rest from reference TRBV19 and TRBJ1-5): DGGITQSPKYLFRKEGQNVTLSCEQNLNHDAMYWYRQDPGQGLRLIYYSQIVNDFQKGDIAEGYSVSREKKESFPLTVTSAQKNPTAFYLCASGKGAFQPQHFGDGTRLSIL.

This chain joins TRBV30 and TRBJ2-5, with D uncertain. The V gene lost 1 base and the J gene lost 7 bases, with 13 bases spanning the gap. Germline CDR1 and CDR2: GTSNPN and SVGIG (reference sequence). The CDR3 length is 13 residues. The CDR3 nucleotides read TGTGCCTGGAGTGGAGAGTTGGTGGGGACCCAGTACTTC. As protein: CAWSGELVGTQYF. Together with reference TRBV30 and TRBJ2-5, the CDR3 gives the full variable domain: SQTIHQWPATLVQPVGSPLSLECTVEGTSNPNLYWYRQAAGRGLQLLFYSVGIGQISSEVPQNLSASRPQDRQFILSSKKLLLSDSGFYLCAWSGELVGTQYFGPGTRLLVL.

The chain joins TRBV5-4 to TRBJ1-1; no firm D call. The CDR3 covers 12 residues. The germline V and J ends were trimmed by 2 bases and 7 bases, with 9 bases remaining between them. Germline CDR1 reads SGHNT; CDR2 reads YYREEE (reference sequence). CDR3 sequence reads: CASSLYGSEAFF. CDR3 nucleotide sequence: TGTGCCAGCAGCTTATATGGGAGTGAAGCTTTCTTT.

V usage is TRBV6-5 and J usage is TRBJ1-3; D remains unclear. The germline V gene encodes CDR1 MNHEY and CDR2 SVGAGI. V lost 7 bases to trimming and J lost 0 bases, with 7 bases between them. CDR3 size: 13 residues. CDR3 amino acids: CASKGYSGNTIYF. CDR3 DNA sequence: TGTGCCAGCAAGGGTTACTCTGGAAACACCATATATTTT.

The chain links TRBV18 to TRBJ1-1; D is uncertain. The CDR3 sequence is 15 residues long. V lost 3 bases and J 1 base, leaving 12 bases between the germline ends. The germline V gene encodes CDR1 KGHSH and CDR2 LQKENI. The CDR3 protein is CASSPSEGSNTEAFF. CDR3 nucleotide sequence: TGTGCCAGCTCACCCTCGGAGGGATCGAACACTGAAGCTTTCTTT.

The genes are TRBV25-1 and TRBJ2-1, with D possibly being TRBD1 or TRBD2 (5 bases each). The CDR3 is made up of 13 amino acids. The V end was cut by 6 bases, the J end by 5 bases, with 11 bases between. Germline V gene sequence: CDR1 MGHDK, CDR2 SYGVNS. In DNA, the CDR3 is TGTGCCAGCAGGGGGACCGTTGACAATGAGCAGTTCTTC. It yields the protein CASRGTVDNEQFF.

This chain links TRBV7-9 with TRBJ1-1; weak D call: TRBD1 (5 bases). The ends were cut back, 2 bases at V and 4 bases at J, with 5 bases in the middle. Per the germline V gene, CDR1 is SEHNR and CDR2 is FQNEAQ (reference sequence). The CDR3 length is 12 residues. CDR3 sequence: CASSLRGTEAFF. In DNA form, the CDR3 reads TGTGCCAGCAGCTTAAGGGGCACTGAAGCTTTCTTT. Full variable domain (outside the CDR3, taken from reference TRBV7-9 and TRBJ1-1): DTGVSQNPRHKITKRGQNVTFRCDPISEHNRLYWYRQTLGQGPEFLTYFQNEAQLEKSRLLSDRFSAERPKGSFSTLEIQRTEQGDSAMYLCASSLRGTEAFFGQGTRLTVV.

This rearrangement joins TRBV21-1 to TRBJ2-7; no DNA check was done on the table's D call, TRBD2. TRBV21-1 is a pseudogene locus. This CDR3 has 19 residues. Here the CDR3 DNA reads TGTGCCAGCAGCAAAGATTGGCTAGCGGGGCACCCTTCCGGGGGCGAGCAGTACTTC. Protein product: CASSKDWLAGHPSGGEQYF.